This is a list of T cell receptor beta chains from one sample in a study of T cell responses to AZD1222 COVID-19 vaccine. Assay used: immunoSEQ multiplex PCR; TCRdb lists only in-frame clones, some missing. Of over 150,000 clones in the sample, roughly nine tenths were seen once. The sample in question was peripheral blood, obtained on day 0 of AZD1222 vaccination. These receptors all come from an adult in good health. Each CDR3 is given with its conserved first and last residue. The D gene is left open where the match is weak. Clone sizes are given selectively: once, few, many, or a class where the clone is expanded.

clone size: NA; D gene: TRBD1; V gene: TRBV3-1/TRBV3-2; J gene: TRBJ2-7; CDR3 DNA: TGTGCCAGCAGCCCTCAGGGGGACGAGCAGTACTTC; CDR3 protein: CASSPQGDEQYF
clone size: NA; D gene: TRBD2; V gene: TRBV9; J gene: TRBJ2-5; CDR3 DNA: TGTGCCAGCAGCCTCTCCGGGACTAGCGAAGAGACCCAGTACTTC; CDR3 protein: CASSLSGTSEETQYF
clone size: NA; D gene: NA; V gene: TRBV20-1; J gene: TRBJ1-2; CDR3 DNA: TGCAGTGCTAGTCGGGACAAGAGTCTATGGGGCTACACCTTC; CDR3 protein: CSASRDKSLWGYTF
clone size: NA; D gene: TRBD1; V gene: TRBV28; J gene: TRBJ1-4; CDR3 DNA: TGTGCCAGCAGGATCCTCGGGACAGGGGCTGAAAAACTGTTTTTT; CDR3 protein: CASRILGTGAEKLFF
clone size: NA; D gene: TRBD2; V gene: TRBV11-2; J gene: TRBJ2-1; CDR3 DNA: TGTGCCAGCAGCTTGACGGCTAGCGGGAGCAATGAGCAGTTCTTC; CDR3 protein: CASSLTASGSNEQFF
clone size: once; D gene: TRBD2; V gene: TRBV7-9; J gene: TRBJ2-1; CDR3 DNA: TGTGCCAGCAGCCATCGACTAGCGGGGGATCACAATGAGCAGTTCTTC; CDR3 protein: CASSHRLAGDHNEQFF
clone size: NA; D gene: NA; V gene: TRBV5-4; J gene: TRBJ1-1; CDR3 DNA: TGTGCCAGCAGCCCCCCCCGCGTGTCGTCCGGTACTGAAGCTTTCTTT; CDR3 protein: CASSPPRVSSGTEAFF
clone size: NA; D gene: TRBD1; V gene: TRBV5-1; J gene: TRBJ1-4; CDR3 DNA: TGCGCCAGCAGCTTGAGGCCGACAGGGGGAGATGAAAAACTGTTTTTT; CDR3 protein: CASSLRPTGGDEKLFF
clone size: NA; D gene: NA; V gene: TRBV2; J gene: TRBJ2-3; CDR3 DNA: TGTGCCAGCAGTGCGGTGGATACGCAGTATTTT; CDR3 protein: CASSAVDTQYF
clone size: once; D gene: NA; V gene: TRBV29-1; J gene: TRBJ2-7; CDR3 DNA: TGCAGCGTTCGGGACGTCTCCTACGAGCAGTACTTC; CDR3 protein: CSVRDVSYEQYF